This T cell receptor beta chain was identified in a study of cytomegalovirus exposure and HLA in healthy donors. Study observations and caveats: As a later analysis revealed, the rate of TCR association differed by HLA locus, with DRB1 most and HLA-C fewest. The study labeled about 160 TCR beta chains cytomegalovirus-associated. The authors reported that TCR beta sequences could predict HLA-A and HLA-B alleles. These predictions were accurate for most subjects in the first cohort. Follow-up analysis later connected one missense variant in DCLRE1C with trimming of TCR beta V- and J-genes.

PCR employed 60 Vbeta and 13 Jbeta primers. The protocol was immunoSEQ multiplex PCR, while the TCRdb copy is restricted to in-frame clones and leaves out a portion. The table includes around 140,000 clones, around 80% detected once. This clone was observed a few times. What it binds is unknown. The CDR3 loop spans 15 amino acids. The V gene end was trimmed by 4 bases and the J gene end by 4 bases; junction bases not matched to a gene: 10. The germline V gene has CDR1 SGHDT and CDR2 YYEEEE. Material for sequencing was PBMCs. The receptor comes from a female donor in good health and CMV-seropositive. This chain connects TRBV5-6 to TRBJ1-2; TRBD1 aligns across 7 bases. CDR3 region: CASSIRTGALYGYTF. CDR3 in DNA: TGTGCCAGCAGCATCCGGACAGGTGCCCTCTATGGCTACACCTTC.